The source of this TCR beta chain is a study of shared clonotypes between healthy human individuals. Germline V gene data show CDR1 as KGHSH and CDR2 as LQKENI. The V segment lost 1 base and the J segment 2 bases; nucleotides outside the gene matches: 4. The CDR3 is made up of 15 amino acids. Method: immunoSEQ multiplex PCR; TCRdb's copy keeps in-frame clones and lacks some. The sample has some 2,400,000 clones, approximately 94% seen once. Sequencing was done on a sample of naive CD4+ T cells sorted from blood. Subset described: CD45RA+ positively selected. The source is a man between 18 and 35 years old in good health. The chain has TRBV18 and TRBJ2-5; 7 nucleotides match TRBD1. This CDR3 is CASSPRDSQQETQYF. The CDR3 nucleotides are TGTGCCAGCTCACCACGGGACAGTCAGCAAGAGACCCAGTACTTC.